Sequencing of this T cell receptor beta chain was carried out in a study of T-cell memory formation after mild COVID-19. Details on this clonotype: Its antigen is not known.

TCRdb reprocessed the 5' RACE reads with MiXCR, giving one entry per CDR3 protein. The sample holds about 290,000 distinct CDR3 sequences, roughly 18% seen once. Points from the study as a whole: CD8+ contracting clones occupied EMRA, while CD4+ ones occupied mainly CM and EM. The appearance of some responding clones in pre-infection memory suggested that cross-reactive memory joined. Specificity for SARS-CoV-2 was not confirmed among the second-wave clones peaking on day 37.

The sample consisted of PBMCs or a T cell subset sorted from them (not recorded which). The TCR sequence derives from a young man who had mild COVID-19 (a few samples of this study predate the infection). Cell type and time point are not known.

The CDR3 nucleotides read TGTGCCACGTCGTTGTCCCAAGAGACCCAGTACTTC. Protein sequence: CATSLSQETQYF. V and J are TRBV12-3 or TRBV12-4 and TRBJ2-5; D gene unclear. This CDR3 contains 12 residues. V was shortened by 10 bases and J by 1 base, with 10 bases between the two germline ends.